The text below deals with one T cell receptor (beta chain). As yet, its antigen is unknown. This entry comes from a study of OX40 agonist ivuxolimab in advanced cancers. Study-level background: Cohort: 80% to 85% men, mean age 60, aged roughly 23 to 79. Regarding the study as a whole: CD8+ T cells were the subset that, on average, had more expanded clones than CD4+.

Repertoires were generated with immunoSEQ multiplex PCR, while TCRdb's copy carries only in-frame clones and drops some. This sample has 98,000 or so clones, with approximately 86% found just once. The CDR3 loop spans 15 amino acids. Germline trimming cut 3 bases from V and 8 bases from J; bases unmatched to any gene: 7. From germline, CDR1 is LNHDA and CDR2 SQIVND (reference sequence). The sequencing used CD4+ or CD8+ T cells sorted from blood, collected in a trial of the OX40 agonist ivuxolimab. The origin of this receptor is an adult with an advanced solid tumor such as melanoma, head and neck, liver or kidney cancer. The genes are TRBV19 and TRBJ1-6, with 7 bases lining up with TRBD1. CDR3 region: CASSIRDSTYSPLHF. Written as DNA, the CDR3 is TGTGCCAGTAGTATCCGGGACAGCACCTATTCACCCCTCCACTTT.